These T cell receptor beta chains were read from a single sample in a study of blood T cell repertoires in COVID-19. Clones were read by immunoSEQ multiplex PCR, and TCRdb kept only the in-frame ones, dropping some. The sample lists 55,000 to 65,000 clones, about 83% seen once, with roughly 23% in the top ten. Sequencing used peripheral blood. The receptors shown here come from a human donor in a cohort sampled during active COVID-19. Both conserved end residues are part of each CDR3. The D gene is left open where the match is weak. Size tells how often a clone was seen (once, few, many) or the class of an expanded clone, and some rows leave it out.

clone_size,v_call,j_call,d_call,cdr3_nt,cdr3_aa
-,TRBV28,TRBJ2-7,TRBD2,TGTGCCAGCAGCCCCGTTGGGGGGGCTTCAGTGAGCGGGAGGAAGTTGCAGTACTTC,CASSPVGGASVSGRKLQYF
-,TRBV19,TRBJ1-2,TRBD1,TGTGCCAGTAGTATCCGAGGGACAGCTTCTAACTATGGCTACACCTTC,CASSIRGTASNYGYTF
-,TRBV9,TRBJ2-2,TRBD1,TGTGCCAGCAGCATTCGGGACAGTGGTACCGGGGAGCTGTTTTTT,CASSIRDSGTGELFF
few,TRBV6-5,TRBJ1-2,-,TGTGCCAGCAGTCCCTGGGACACTTATGGCTACACCTTC,CASSPWDTYGYTF
once,TRBV29-1,TRBJ1-2,-,TGCAGCGGCAGGGAAGGATATGGCTACACCTTC,CSGREGYGYTF
-,TRBV25-1,TRBJ1-2,-,TGTGCCAGCAGTGAATCCGGGGTGGGGGGCTACACCTTC,CASSESGVGGYTF
-,TRBV13,TRBJ1-1,TRBD1,TGTGCCAGCAGCTTAGCAGGGGGGAACACTGAAGCTTTCTTT,CASSLAGGNTEAFF
once,TRBV27,TRBJ2-3,-,TGTGCCAGCAGTTTATGGAAAGGGGATCGGCGAGAGGGGGCAGATACGCAGTATTTT,CASSLWKGDRREGADTQYF
-,TRBV5-6,TRBJ1-4,-,TGTGCCAGCAGCTCCTATTCAGGCCTTAATGAAAAACTGTTTTTT,CASSSYSGLNEKLFF
-,TRBV6-5,TRBJ1-2,TRBD1,TGTGCCAGCAGTTACGCGACAGGGTCACGAGGCTACACCTTC,CASSYATGSRGYTF
few,TRBV14,TRBJ2-1,-,TGTGCCAGCAGCCGATCTCGGGAGCAGTTCTTC,CASSRSREQFF
once,TRBV12-5,TRBJ1-2,TRBD1,TGTGCTAGTGGTCAGGACAGGGGGCTTAACTATGGCTACACCTTC,CASGQDRGLNYGYTF
few,TRBV5-1,TRBJ2-3,TRBD1,TGCGCCAGCAGCATCCGACAGGGCCGTAGCACAGATACGCAGTATTTT,CASSIRQGRSTDTQYF
once,TRBV30,TRBJ1-5,TRBD1,TGTGCCTGGTCGGGACAGCACAATCAGCCCCAGCATTTT,CAWSGQHNQPQHF
-,TRBV19,TRBJ2-2,-,TGTGCCAGTAGTATCAACTCGTTAACGCGCGGGGAGCTGTTTTTT,CASSINSLTRGELFF
-,TRBV7-2,TRBJ1-1,-,TGTGCCAGCAGCTTCCTAGGGGCTGACACTGAAGCTTTCTTT,CASSFLGADTEAFF
few,TRBV7-8,TRBJ2-1,-,TGTGCCAGCAGCCCTAGGACTCGGTTTAAAAATAATAGGGACAATGAGCAGTTCTTC,CASSPRTRFKNNRDNEQFF
-,TRBV5-1,TRBJ1-2,-,TGCGCCAGCGATAGGTTGGACAGTATTAACTATGGCTACACCTTC,CASDRLDSINYGYTF
few,TRBV7-3,TRBJ2-1,-,TGTGCCAGCAGCGCACTAGGAGTTGGTGAGCAGTTCTTC,CASSALGVGEQFF
once,TRBV6-7,TRBJ1-2,TRBD1,TGTGCCAGCAGCCCCGGTCAGGGGGCTTACTATGGCTACACCTTC,CASSPGQGAYYGYTF
medium-sized,TRBV27,TRBJ1-2,TRBD1,TGTGCCAGCAGCCGGGACAGGTCTAACTATGGCTACACCTTC,CASSRDRSNYGYTF
-,TRBV19,TRBJ2-2,-,TGTGCCAGTACTGCGGGACCTAACACCGGGGAGCTGTTTTTT,CASTAGPNTGELFF
once,TRBV12-3/TRBV12-4,TRBJ2-7,TRBD1,TGTGCCAGCACCGGACAGGGTTCGTACGAGCAGTACTTC,CASTGQGSYEQYF
-,TRBV5-4,TRBJ2-5,TRBD2,TGTGCCAGCAGCCCCGGGGCTAGCGGGGGGGAGACCCAGTACTTC,CASSPGASGGETQYF
-,TRBV4-3,TRBJ2-3,TRBD1,TGCGCCAGCAGCCGGCGGCAGGGGGCGAGCACAGATACGCAGTATTTT,CASSRRQGASTDTQYF
-,TRBV18,TRBJ1-2,TRBD1,TGTGCCAGCTCCCCAGACAGGGGGCGCTTCGACTATGGCTACACCTTC,CASSPDRGRFDYGYTF
-,TRBV7-9,TRBJ2-7,TRBD2,TGTGCCAGCAGCCCCGGGACTAGCGCATCCGAGCAGTACTTC,CASSPGTSASEQYF
-,TRBV24-1,TRBJ2-3,-,TGTGCCACCAGTGATTTGGGACTTCGCGAGGGCAGAGATACGCAGTATTTT,CATSDLGLREGRDTQYF
-,TRBV11-2,TRBJ2-1,TRBD2,TGTGCCAGCAGCCCGACCCGCGGGGGGGCCCCTGAGCAGTTCTTC,CASSPTRGGAPEQFF
-,TRBV18,TRBJ1-4,TRBD1,TGTGCCAGCTCACCTAGGGACAGGGGACCAACAACTAATGAAAAACTGTTTTTT,CASSPRDRGPTTNEKLFF
few,TRBV7-8,TRBJ2-3,TRBD1,TGTGCCAGCAGCTTATGGACAGGGGGGGGAACAGATACGCAGTATTTT,CASSLWTGGGTDTQYF
-,TRBV2,TRBJ1-3,TRBD1,TGTGCCAGCAGTGAATATCCCACAGGGGATGGAAACACCATATATTTT,CASSEYPTGDGNTIYF
-,TRBV4-3,TRBJ2-1,-,TGCGCCAGCAGCCAAGAGTGGCAGGGGTCCTACAATGAGCAGTTCTTC,CASSQEWQGSYNEQFF
-,TRBV28,TRBJ1-1,-,TGTGCCAGCACCCTCAGTGGGACAACAAACACTGAAGCTTTCTTT,CASTLSGTTNTEAFF
-,TRBV28,TRBJ2-1,-,TGTGCCAGCAGTAGGGCAGGGACCTACAATGAGCAGTTCTTC,CASSRAGTYNEQFF
-,TRBV27,TRBJ1-6,-,TGTGCCAGCAGTTTAGTAACCTATAATTCACCCCTCCACTTT,CASSLVTYNSPLHF
once,TRBV30,TRBJ2-5,TRBD2,TGTGCCTGGAGTCCGCGGGGGGGCGGGGAGACCCAGTACTTC,CAWSPRGGGETQYF
few,TRBV6-2/TRBV6-3,TRBJ2-2,-,TGTGCCAGCAGTTACTCTTCCTGGTGGGCCTCCCAGGAGCTGTTTTTT,CASSYSSWWASQELFF
-,TRBV11-2,TRBJ2-3,-,TGTGCCAGCAGCGACTTACTCCGGGACAACACAGATACGCAGTATTTT,CASSDLLRDNTDTQYF
-,TRBV29-1,TRBJ1-2,TRBD1,TGCAGCTTGGGACAGGACTATGGCTACACCTTC,CSLGQDYGYTF
-,TRBV18,TRBJ1-2,-,TGTGCCAGCTCACCAACCACCTGGACAGATGAAGGCTACACCTTC,CASSPTTWTDEGYTF
few,TRBV21-1,TRBJ2-7,-,TGTGCCAGCAGCTCGGGATGGGGGGTTCGCGAGCAGTACTTC,CASSSGWGVREQYF